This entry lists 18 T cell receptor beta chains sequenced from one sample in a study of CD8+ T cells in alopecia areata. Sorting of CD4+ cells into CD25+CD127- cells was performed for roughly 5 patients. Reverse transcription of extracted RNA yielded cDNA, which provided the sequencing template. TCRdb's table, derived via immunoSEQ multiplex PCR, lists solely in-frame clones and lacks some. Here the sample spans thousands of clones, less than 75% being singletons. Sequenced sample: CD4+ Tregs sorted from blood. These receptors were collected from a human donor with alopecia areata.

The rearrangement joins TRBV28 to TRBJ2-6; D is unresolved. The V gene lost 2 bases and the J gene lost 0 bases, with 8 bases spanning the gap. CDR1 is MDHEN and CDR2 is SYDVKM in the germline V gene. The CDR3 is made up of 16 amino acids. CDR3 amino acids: CASSLTGHSGANVLTF. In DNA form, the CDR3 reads TGTGCCAGCAGTTTAACCGGGCACTCTGGGGCCAACGTCCTGACTTTC.

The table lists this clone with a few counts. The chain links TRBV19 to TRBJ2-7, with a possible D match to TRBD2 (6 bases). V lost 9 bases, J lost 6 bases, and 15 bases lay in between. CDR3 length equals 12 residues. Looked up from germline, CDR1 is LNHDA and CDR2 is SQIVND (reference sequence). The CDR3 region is CARGGEYSEQYF. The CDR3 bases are TGTGCCAGGGGGGGAGAATACTCCGAGCAGTACTTC.

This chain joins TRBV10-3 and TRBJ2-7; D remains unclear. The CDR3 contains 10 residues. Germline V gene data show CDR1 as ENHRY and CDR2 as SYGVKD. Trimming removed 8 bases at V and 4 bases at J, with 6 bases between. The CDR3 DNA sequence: TGTGCCATCGGGCTTTACGAGCAGTACTTC. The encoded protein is CAIGLYEQYF.

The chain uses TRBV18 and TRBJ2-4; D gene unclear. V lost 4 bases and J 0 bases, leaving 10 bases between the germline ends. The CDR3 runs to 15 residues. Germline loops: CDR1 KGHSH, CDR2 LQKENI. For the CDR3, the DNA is TGTGCCAGCTCACAAACCCCAGGAGCCAAAAACATTCAGTACTTC. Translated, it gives CASSQTPGAKNIQYF.

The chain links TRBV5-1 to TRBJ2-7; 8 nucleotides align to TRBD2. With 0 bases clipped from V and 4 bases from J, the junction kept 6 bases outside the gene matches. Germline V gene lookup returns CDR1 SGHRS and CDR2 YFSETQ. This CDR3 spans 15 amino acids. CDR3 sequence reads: CASSLAGTRGYEQYF. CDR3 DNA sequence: TGCGCCAGCAGCTTGGCCGGGACTAGAGGATACGAGCAGTACTTC.

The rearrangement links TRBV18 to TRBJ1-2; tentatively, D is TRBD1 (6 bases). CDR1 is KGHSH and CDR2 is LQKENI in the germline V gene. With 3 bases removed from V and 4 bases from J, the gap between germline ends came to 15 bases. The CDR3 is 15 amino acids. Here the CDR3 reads CASSPGTTDFYGYTF. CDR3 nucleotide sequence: TGTGCCAGCTCACCCGGGACAACGGACTTCTATGGCTACACCTTC.

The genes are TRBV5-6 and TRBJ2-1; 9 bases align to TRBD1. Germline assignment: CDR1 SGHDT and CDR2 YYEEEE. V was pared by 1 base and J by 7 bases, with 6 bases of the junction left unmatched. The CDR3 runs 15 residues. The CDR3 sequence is CASSLTGQGWNEQFF. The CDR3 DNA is TGTGCCAGCAGCTTGACGGGACAGGGATGGAATGAGCAGTTCTTC.

CDR3 coding DNA: TGTGCCAGCAGTTACCACAGGGGAGGGACTGAAGCTTTCTTT. Its protein product is CASSYHRGGTEAFF. The rearrangement uses TRBV6-5 and TRBJ1-1; 7 bases are shared with TRBD1. The CDR3 spans 14 residues. Germline values: CDR1 MNHEY, CDR2 SVGAGI. V lost 2 bases, J lost 5 bases, and 5 bases stayed unmatched.

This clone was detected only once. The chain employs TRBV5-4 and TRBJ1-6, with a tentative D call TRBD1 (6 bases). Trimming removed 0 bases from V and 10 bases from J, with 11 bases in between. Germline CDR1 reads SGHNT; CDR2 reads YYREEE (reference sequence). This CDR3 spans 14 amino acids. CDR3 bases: TGTGCCAGCAGCTTGGAACAGGGAGGATCACCCCTCCACTTT. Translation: CASSLEQGGSPLHF.

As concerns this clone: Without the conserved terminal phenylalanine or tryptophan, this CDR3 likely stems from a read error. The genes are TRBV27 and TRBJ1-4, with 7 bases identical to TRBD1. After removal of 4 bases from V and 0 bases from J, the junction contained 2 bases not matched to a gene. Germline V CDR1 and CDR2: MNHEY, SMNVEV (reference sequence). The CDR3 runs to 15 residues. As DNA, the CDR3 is TGTGCCAGCAGTTCCAGGGGGGCAACTAATGAAAAACTGTTTTCT. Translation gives CASSSRGATNEKLFS.

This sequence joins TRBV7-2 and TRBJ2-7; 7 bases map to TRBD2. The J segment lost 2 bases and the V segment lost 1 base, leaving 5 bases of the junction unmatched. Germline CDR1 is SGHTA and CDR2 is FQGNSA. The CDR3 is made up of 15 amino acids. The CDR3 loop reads CASSLDGGTTYEQYF. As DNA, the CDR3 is TGTGCCAGCAGCTTAGACGGGGGGACCACCTACGAGCAGTACTTC.

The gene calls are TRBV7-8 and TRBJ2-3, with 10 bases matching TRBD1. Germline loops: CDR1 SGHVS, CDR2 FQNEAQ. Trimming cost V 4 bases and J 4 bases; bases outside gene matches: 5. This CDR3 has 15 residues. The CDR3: CASSSWTGGADTQYF. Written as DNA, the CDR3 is TGTGCCAGCAGCTCCTGGACAGGGGGGGCAGATACGCAGTATTTT.

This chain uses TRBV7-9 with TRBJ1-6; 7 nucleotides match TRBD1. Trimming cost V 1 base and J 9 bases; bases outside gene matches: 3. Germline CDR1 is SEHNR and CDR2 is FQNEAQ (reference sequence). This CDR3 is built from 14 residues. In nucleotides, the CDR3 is TGTGCCAGCAGCTTAGGACAGGGTAGTTCACCCCTCCACTTT. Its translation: CASSLGQGSSPLHF.

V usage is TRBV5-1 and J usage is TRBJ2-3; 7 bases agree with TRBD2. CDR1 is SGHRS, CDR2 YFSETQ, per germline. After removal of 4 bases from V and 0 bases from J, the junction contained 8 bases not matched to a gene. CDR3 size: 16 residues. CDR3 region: CASSISGTPSTDTQYF. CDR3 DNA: TGCGCCAGCAGCATAAGCGGGACTCCTAGCACAGATACGCAGTATTTT. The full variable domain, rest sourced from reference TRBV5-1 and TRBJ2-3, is KAGVTQTPRYLIKTRGQQVTLSCSPISGHRSVSWYQQTPGQGLQFLFEYFSETQRNKGNFPGRFSGRQFSNSRSEMNVSTLELGDSALYLCASSISGTPSTDTQYFGPGTRLTVL.

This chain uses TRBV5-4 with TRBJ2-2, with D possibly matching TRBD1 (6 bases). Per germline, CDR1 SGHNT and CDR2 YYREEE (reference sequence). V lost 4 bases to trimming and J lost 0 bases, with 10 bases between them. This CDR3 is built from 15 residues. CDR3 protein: CASSPQGPNTGELFF. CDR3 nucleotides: TGTGCCAGCAGCCCGCAGGGGCCGAACACCGGGGAGCTGTTTTTT.

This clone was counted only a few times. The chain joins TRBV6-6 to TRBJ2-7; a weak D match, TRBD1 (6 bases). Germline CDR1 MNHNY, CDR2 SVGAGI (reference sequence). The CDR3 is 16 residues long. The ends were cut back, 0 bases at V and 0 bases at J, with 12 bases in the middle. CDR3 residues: CASSYSAGANSYEQYF. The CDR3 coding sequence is TGTGCCAGCAGTTACTCAGCAGGGGCCAACTCCTACGAGCAGTACTTC.

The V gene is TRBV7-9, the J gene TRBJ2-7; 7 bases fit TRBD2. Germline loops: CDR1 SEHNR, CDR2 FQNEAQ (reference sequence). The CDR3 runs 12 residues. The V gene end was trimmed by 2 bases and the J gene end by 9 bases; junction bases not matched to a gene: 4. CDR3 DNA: TGTGCCAGCAGCTTATTCGGGGGGACGCAGTACTTC. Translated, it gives CASSLFGGTQYF.

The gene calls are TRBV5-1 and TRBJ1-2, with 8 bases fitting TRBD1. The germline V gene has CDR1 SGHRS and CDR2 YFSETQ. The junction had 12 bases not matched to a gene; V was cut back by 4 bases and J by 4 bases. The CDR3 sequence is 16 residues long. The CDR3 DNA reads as TGCGCCAGCAGCCCCCTGGGTGACAGGGGAAGCTATGGCTACACCTTC. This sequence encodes CASSPLGDRGSYGYTF.